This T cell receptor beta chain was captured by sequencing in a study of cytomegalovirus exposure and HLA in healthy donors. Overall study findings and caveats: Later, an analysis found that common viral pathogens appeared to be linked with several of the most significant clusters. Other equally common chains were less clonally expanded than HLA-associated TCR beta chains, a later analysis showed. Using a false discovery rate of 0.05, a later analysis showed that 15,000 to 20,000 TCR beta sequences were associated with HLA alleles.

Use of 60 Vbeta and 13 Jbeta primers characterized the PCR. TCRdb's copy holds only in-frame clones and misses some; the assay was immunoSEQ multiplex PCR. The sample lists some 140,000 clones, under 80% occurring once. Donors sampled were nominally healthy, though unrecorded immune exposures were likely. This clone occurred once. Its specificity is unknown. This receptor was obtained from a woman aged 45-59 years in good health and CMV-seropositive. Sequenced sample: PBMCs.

CDR3 nucleotides: TGTGCCAGCAGCTTAGAAGGGGACACTGAAGCTTTCTTT. Its protein is CASSLEGDTEAFF. The J gene is TRBJ1-1, the V gene TRBV7-2, with D possibly being TRBD1 (5 bases). In germline, CDR1 is SGHTA, CDR2 FQGNSA. Trimming took off 1 base at V and 3 bases at J, with 6 bases between the two ends. This CDR3 has 13 amino acids.